This TCR beta chain was sequenced in a study of blood T cells in healthy people across ages. A second PCR of roughly 7 to 11 cycles used a sample-barcoded 5' primer and a J-beta primer mix. MiXCR, applied by TCRdb to the 5' RACE reads, yields one record per CDR3 protein. The top ten hold around 41% of the sample, which has fewer than 950,000 distinct CDR3 sequences, 53% seen once. A few counts support this clonotype. Trimming cost V 5 bases and J 3 bases, with 23 bases left between them. Germline CDR1 reads MNHEY; CDR2 reads SMNVEV (reference sequence). The CDR3 runs to 17 residues. The origin of this receptor is an elderly man in good health. The chain links TRBV27 to TRBJ2-7; D uncertain. The sequenced material came from blood. DNA for the CDR3: TGTGCCAGCAGTCTACGGGCCCCCGCGAGAGGAATCTACGAGCAGTACTTC. The encoded protein is CASSLRAPARGIYEQYF.